This TCR beta chain was identified during a study of blood T cell repertoires in COVID-19. On the study more broadly: Collection of acute and convalescent COVID-19 samples took place in the United States, Italy and Spain. PBMCs, B-cell-depleted T cells, or T cells provided the cDNA or gDNA that made up the material.

The germline V gene encodes CDR1 MNHEY and CDR2 SVGEGT. This CDR3 spans 13 amino acids. Trimming at V came to 5 bases and at J to 5 bases, leaving 5 bases not matched to a gene. Original processing notes: Amplifying reference gene primers gave estimates of nucleated cell counts. Method: immunoSEQ multiplex PCR; TCRdb's copy keeps in-frame clones and lacks some. V and J calls and clone size are copied from that table; D and trimming were computed from the DNA. The sample shows about 190,000 clones, about 86% of them seen only once. Cohort allocation depended upon clinical history that participants reported.

The sequenced sample was PBMCs or T cells enriched from blood (not recorded which). This receptor was identified in a woman in her thirties or forties in a cohort exposed to, infected with or recovered from COVID-19 (not recorded which). The chain has TRBV6-2 or TRBV6-3 and TRBJ2-7; 8 bases match TRBD2. The CDR3 here is CASSPGTRNEQYF. The CDR3, as DNA: TGTGCCAGCAGTCCAGGGACTAGGAACGAGCAGTACTTC.